Listed here is a single TCR beta chain. The data derive from a study of OX40 agonist ivuxolimab in advanced cancers. Looking at the study overall: Patients took ivuxolimab, an agonistic anti-OX40 (CD134) antibody. Every 2 weeks, ivuxolimab was infused into the patients intravenously at between 0.01 and 10 mg/kg. Dose-escalation subjects each had hepatocellular carcinoma, melanoma, renal cell or head and neck cancer.

The repertoire was sequenced with immunoSEQ multiplex PCR; TCRdb's copy has only in-frame clones and lacks some. The sample records around 100,000 clones, 90% being singletons. The CDR3 contains 16 residues. The germline V and J ends were trimmed by 0 bases and 1 base, with 9 bases remaining between them. CDR1 is MNHNY, CDR2 SVGAGI, per germline (reference sequence). The rearrangement joins TRBV6-6 to TRBJ2-2; no clear D gene. This clonotype originated in an adult with an advanced solid tumor such as melanoma, head and neck, liver or kidney cancer. The starting material was CD4+ or CD8+ T cells sorted from blood, obtained in a trial of the OX40 agonist ivuxolimab. For the CDR3, the DNA is TGTGCCAGCAGTTACTCACCGCGCGGGAACACCGGGGAGCTGTTTTTT. It encodes CASSYSPRGNTGELFF.